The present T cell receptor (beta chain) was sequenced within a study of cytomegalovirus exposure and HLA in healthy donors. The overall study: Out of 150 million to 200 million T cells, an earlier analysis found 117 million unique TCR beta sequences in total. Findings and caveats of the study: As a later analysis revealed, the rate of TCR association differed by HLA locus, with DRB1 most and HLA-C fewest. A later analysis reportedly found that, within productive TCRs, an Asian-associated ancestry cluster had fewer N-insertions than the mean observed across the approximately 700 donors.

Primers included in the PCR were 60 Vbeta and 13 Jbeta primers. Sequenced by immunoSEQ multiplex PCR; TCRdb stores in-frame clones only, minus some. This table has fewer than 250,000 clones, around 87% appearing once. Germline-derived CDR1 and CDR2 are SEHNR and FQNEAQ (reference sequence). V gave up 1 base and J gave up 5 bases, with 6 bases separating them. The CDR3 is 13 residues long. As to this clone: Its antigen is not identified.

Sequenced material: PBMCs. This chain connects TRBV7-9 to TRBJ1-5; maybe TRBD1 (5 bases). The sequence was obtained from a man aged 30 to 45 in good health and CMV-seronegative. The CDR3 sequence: CASSLVQDQPQHF. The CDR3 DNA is TGTGCCAGCAGCTTAGTACAGGATCAGCCCCAGCATTTT. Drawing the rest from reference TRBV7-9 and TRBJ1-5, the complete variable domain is DTGVSQNPRHKITKRGQNVTFRCDPISEHNRLYWYRQTLGQGPEFLTYFQNEAQLEKSRLLSDRFSAERPKGSFSTLEIQRTEQGDSAMYLCASSLVQDQPQHFGDGTRLSIL.